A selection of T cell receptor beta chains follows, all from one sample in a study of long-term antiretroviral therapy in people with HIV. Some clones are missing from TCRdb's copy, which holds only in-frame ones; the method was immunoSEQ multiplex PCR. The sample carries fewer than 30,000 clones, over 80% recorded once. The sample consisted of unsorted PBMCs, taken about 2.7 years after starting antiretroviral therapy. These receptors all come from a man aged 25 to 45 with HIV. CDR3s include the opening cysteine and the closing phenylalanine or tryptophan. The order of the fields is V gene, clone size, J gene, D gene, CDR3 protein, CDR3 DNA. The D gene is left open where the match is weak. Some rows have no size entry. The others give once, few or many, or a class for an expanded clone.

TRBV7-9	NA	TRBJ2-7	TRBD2	CASSLALGTSGLYEQYF	TGTGCCAGCAGCTTAGCGCTAGGGACTAGCGGTCTCTACGAGCAGTACTTC
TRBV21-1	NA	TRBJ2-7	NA	CASSKGPRLAGDYEQYF	TGTGCCAGCAGCAAAGGCCCCCGGCTAGCGGGGGACTACGAGCAGTACTTC
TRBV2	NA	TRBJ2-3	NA	CASTGVFTDTQYF	TGTGCCAGCACAGGGGTTTTCACAGATACGCAGTATTTT
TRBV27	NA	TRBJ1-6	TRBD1	CASQASTGGGSPLHF	TGTGCCAGCCAGGCGTCGACAGGGGGCGGTTCACCCCTCCACTTT
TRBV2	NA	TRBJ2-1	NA	CASKEGGVLNEQFF	TGTGCCAGCAAAGAGGGGGGAGTACTCAATGAGCAGTTCTTC
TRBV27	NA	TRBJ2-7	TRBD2	CASSLSGGIYEQYF	TGTGCCAGCAGTTTATCGGGGGGGATCTACGAGCAGTACTTC
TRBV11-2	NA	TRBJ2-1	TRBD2	CASSYGTKRDEQFF	TGTGCCAGCAGCTACGGGACTAAAAGAGATGAGCAGTTCTTC
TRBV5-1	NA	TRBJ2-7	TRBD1	CASSLAWDSLHEQYF	TGCGCCAGCAGCTTGGCCTGGGACAGCCTCCACGAGCAGTACTTC
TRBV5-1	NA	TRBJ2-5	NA	CASSLDARRIETQYF	TGCGCCAGCAGCTTGGACGCCCGAAGAATTGAGACCCAGTACTTC
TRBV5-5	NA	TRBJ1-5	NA	CASSPTVTSGQPQHF	TGTGCCAGCAGCCCGACGGTTACTTCGGGGCAGCCCCAGCATTTT
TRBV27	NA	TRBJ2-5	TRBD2	CASSFRTSGGAEETQYF	TGTGCCAGCAGTTTTCGGACTAGCGGGGGGGCGGAGGAGACCCAGTACTTC
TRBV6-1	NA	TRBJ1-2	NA	CASKVASEGYGYTF	TGTGCCAGCAAAGTCGCTTCCGAGGGCTATGGCTACACCTTC
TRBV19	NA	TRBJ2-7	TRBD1	CASSIDGQGFYEQYF	TGTGCCAGTAGTATTGACGGACAGGGCTTTTACGAGCAGTACTTC
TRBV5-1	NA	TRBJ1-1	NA	CASSIQTADYTEAFF	TGCGCCAGCAGCATACAGACAGCCGATTACACTGAAGCTTTCTTT
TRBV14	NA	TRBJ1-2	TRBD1	CASSLGTGTYGYTF	TGTGCCAGCAGCCTCGGGACAGGCACCTATGGCTACACCTTC
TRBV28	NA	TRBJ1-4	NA	CASTTPSGIINEKLFF	TGTGCCAGCACCACCCCAAGCGGGATCATTAATGAAAAACTGTTTTTT
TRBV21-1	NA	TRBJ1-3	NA	CASSKTGYTNPGNTIYF	TGTGCCAGCAGCAAGACAGGGTACACTAACCCTGGAAACACCATATATTTT
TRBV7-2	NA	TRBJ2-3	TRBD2	CASSLGTSGGAGDTQYF	TGTGCCAGCAGCTTAGGGACTAGCGGGGGGGCGGGAGATACGCAGTATTTT
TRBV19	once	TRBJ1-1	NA	CASNTKGLGTEAFF	TGTGCCAGTAATACTAAGGGGTTGGGCACTGAAGCTTTCTTT
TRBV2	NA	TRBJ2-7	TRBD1	CASKRAPGTGENEQYF	TGTGCCAGCAAAAGGGCCCCCGGGACAGGGGAAAACGAGCAGTACTTC
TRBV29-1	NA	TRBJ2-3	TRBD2	CSVEGLAGGTDTQYF	TGCAGCGTTGAGGGACTAGCGGGGGGCACAGATACGCAGTATTTT
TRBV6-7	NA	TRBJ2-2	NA	CARTTGWGLGQAGELFF	TGTGCCAGAACGACGGGTTGGGGACTGGGTCAGGCCGGGGAGCTGTTTTTT
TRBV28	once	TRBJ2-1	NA	CASSLRSRLSSYNEQFF	TGTGCCAGCAGTTTGAGGAGTCGCCTTAGCTCCTACAATGAGCAGTTCTTC
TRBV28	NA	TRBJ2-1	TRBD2	CASSLLTSGMEEQFF	TGTGCCAGCAGTTTATTAACTAGCGGGATGGAGGAGCAGTTCTTC
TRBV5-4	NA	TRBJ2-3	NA	CASSLGRGGTTDTQYF	TGTGCCAGCAGCTTGGGCAGGGGAGGGACCACAGATACGCAGTATTTT
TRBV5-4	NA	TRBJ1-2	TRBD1	CASSPPQGYYGYTF	TGTGCCAGCAGCCCTCCACAGGGGTACTATGGCTACACCTTC
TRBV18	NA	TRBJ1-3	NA	CASSPLTHSGNTIYF	TGTGCCAGCTCACCCTTGACTCACTCTGGAAACACCATATATTTT
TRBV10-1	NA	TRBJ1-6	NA	CASSPRILRFRQVNSPLHF	TGCGCCAGCAGTCCAAGGATCCTGCGGTTCCGGCAGGTTAATTCACCCCTCCACTTT
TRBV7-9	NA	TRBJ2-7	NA	CASSPPSNYEQYF	TGTGCCAGCAGCCCCCCCTCGAACTACGAGCAGTACTTC
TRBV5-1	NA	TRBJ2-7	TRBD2	CASSQLAHEQYF	TGCGCCAGCAGTCAACTAGCGCACGAGCAGTACTTC
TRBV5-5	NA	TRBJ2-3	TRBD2	CASSLDSGESTDTQYF	TGTGCCAGCAGCTTGGATAGCGGGGAGAGCACAGATACGCAGTATTTT
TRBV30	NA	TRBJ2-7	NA	CAWSPGTYPSGQYF	TGTGCCTGGAGTCCCGGGACGTATCCATCGGGGCAGTACTTC
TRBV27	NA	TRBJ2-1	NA	CASREYNEQFF	TGTGCCAGCAGGGAGTACAATGAGCAGTTCTTC
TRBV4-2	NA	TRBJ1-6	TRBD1	CASSLTGVDNSPLHF	TGTGCCAGCAGCTTGACAGGGGTGGATAATTCACCCCTCCACTTT